This paragraph covers one T cell receptor beta chain sequence. Other DNA variants within this sample encode the same CDR3. Using immunoSEQ multiplex PCR, the repertoire was profiled, and TCRdb retains in-frame clones only, with some absent. The table has about 70,000 clones, 87% seen once. The entry originates in a study of T cell responses to AZD1222 COVID-19 vaccine. This clonotype was obtained from an adult who received the AZD1222 COVID-19 vaccine. The source was peripheral blood, collected 28 days after the second AZD1222 dose.

For the CDR3, the DNA is TGTGCCAGCAGTTATGGGCGCTCTGGAAACACCATATATTTT. It codes for CASSYGRSGNTIYF. V is TRBV6-5 and J is TRBJ1-3; no reliable D call. The CDR3 runs 14 residues. CDR1 MNHEY and CDR2 SVGAGI come from the germline V gene. Trimming pared 3 bases from V and 0 bases from J, leaving 6 bases between.